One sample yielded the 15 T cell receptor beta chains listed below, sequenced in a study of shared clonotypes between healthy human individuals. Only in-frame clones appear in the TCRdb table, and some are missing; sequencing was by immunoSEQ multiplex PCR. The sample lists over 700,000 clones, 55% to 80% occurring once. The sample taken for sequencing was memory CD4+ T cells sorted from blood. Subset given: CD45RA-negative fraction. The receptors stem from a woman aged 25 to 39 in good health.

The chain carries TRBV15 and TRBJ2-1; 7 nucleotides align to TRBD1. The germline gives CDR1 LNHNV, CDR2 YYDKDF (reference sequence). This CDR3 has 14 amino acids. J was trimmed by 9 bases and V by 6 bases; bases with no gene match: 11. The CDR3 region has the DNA TGTGCCACCAGAGCGGCAGGGGGAATCGTTGAGCAGTTCTTC. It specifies CATRAAGGIVEQFF.

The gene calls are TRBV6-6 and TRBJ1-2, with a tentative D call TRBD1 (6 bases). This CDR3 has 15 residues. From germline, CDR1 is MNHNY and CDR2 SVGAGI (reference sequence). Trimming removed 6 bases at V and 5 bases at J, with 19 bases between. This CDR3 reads CASSGSGQPLYGYTF. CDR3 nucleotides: TGTGCCAGCAGCGGCTCCGGACAGCCATTATATGGCTACACCTTC.

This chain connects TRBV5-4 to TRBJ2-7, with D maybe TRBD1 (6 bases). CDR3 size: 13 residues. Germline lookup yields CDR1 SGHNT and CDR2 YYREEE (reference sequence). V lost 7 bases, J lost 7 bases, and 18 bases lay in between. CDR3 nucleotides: TGTGCCAGCCGCATAGACAGGCGGAGGGAGCAGTACTTC. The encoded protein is CASRIDRRREQYF.

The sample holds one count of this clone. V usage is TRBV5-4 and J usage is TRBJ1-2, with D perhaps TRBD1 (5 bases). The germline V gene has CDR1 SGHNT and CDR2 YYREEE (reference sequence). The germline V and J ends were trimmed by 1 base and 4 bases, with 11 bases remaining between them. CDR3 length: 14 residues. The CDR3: CASSLKTDTYGYTF. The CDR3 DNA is TGTGCCAGCAGCTTGAAGACGGACACCTATGGCTACACCTTC.

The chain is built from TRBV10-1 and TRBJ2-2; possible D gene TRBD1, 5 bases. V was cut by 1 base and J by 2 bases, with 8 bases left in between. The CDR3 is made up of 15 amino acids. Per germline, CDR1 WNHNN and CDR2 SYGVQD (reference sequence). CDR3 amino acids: CASSEFRTNTGELFF. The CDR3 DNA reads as TGCGCCAGCAGTGAGTTTCGGACAAACACCGGGGAGCTGTTTTTT.

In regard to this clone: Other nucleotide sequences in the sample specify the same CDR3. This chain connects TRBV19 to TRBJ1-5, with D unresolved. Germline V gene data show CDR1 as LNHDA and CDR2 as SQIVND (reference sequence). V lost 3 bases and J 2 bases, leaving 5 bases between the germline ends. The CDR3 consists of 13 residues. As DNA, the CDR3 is TGTGCCAGTAGTATTACTCGCAATCAGCCCCAGCATTTT. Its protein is CASSITRNQPQHF.

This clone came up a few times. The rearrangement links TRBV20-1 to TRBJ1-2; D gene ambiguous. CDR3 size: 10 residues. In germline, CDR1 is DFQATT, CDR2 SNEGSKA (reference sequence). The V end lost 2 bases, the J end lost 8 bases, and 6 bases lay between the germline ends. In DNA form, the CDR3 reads TGCAGTGCTAGATTGTGGGGCTACACCTTC. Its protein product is CSARLWGYTF.

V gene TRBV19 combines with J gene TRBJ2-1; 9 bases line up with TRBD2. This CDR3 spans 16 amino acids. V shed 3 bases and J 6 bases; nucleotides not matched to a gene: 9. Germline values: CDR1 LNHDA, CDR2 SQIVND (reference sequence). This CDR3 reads CASSIGTGLAFNEQFF. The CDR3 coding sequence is TGTGCCAGTAGTATCGGAACGGGACTAGCATTCAATGAGCAGTTCTTC.

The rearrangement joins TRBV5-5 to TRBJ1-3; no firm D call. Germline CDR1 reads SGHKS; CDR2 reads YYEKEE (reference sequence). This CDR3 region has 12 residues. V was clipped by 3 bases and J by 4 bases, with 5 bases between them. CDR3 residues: CASSYTGNTIYF. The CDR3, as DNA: TGTGCCAGCAGCTACACAGGAAACACCATATATTTT.

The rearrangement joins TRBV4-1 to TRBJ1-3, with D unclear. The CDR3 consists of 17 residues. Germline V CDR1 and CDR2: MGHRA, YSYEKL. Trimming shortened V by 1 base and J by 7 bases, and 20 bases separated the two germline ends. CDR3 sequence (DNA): TGCGCCAGCAGCCAAGGGGTGCGGACGGGGTATAGTAACACCATATATTTT. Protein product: CASSQGVRTGYSNTIYF.

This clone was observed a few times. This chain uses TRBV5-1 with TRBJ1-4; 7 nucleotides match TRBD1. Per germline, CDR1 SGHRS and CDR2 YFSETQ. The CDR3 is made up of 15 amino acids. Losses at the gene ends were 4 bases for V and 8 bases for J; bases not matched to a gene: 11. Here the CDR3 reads CASSDVRQGGEKLFF. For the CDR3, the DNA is TGCGCCAGCAGCGATGTGCGACAGGGTGGAGAAAAACTGTTTTTT.

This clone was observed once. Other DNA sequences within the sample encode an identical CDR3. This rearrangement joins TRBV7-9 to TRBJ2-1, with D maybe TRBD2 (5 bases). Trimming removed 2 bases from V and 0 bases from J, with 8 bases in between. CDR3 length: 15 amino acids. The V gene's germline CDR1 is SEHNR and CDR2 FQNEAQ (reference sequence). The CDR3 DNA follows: TGTGCCAGCAGCTTAAGAGGGAGCTCCTACAATGAGCAGTTCTTC. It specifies CASSLRGSSYNEQFF.

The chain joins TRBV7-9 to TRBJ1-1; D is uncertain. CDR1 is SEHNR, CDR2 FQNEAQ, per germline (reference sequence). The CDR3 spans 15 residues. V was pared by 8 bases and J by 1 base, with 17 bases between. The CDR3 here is CASLMSGFTNTEAFF. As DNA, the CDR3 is TGTGCCAGCCTTATGTCAGGCTTTACGAACACTGAAGCTTTCTTT.

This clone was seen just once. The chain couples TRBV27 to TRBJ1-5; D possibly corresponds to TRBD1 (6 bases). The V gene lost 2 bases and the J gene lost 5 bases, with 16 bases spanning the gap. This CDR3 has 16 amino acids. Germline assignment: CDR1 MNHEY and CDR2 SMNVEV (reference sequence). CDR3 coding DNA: TGTGCCAGCAGTTTACGCGCGTCGGACAGAGATCAGCCCCAGCATTTT. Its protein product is CASSLRASDRDQPQHF.

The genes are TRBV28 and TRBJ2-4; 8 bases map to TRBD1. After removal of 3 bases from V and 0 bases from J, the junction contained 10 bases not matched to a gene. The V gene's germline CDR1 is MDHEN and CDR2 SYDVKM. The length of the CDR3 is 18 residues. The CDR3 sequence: CASSFGRGPGIAKNIQYF. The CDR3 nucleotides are TGTGCCAGCAGTTTCGGCAGGGGGCCCGGAATAGCCAAAAACATTCAGTACTTC. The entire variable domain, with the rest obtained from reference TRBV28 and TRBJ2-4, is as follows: DVKVTQSSRYLVKRTGEKVFLECVQDMDHENMFWYRQDPGLGLRLIYFSYDVKMKEKGDIPEGYSVSREKKERFSLILESASTNQTSMYLCASSFGRGPGIAKNIQYFGAGTRLSVL.